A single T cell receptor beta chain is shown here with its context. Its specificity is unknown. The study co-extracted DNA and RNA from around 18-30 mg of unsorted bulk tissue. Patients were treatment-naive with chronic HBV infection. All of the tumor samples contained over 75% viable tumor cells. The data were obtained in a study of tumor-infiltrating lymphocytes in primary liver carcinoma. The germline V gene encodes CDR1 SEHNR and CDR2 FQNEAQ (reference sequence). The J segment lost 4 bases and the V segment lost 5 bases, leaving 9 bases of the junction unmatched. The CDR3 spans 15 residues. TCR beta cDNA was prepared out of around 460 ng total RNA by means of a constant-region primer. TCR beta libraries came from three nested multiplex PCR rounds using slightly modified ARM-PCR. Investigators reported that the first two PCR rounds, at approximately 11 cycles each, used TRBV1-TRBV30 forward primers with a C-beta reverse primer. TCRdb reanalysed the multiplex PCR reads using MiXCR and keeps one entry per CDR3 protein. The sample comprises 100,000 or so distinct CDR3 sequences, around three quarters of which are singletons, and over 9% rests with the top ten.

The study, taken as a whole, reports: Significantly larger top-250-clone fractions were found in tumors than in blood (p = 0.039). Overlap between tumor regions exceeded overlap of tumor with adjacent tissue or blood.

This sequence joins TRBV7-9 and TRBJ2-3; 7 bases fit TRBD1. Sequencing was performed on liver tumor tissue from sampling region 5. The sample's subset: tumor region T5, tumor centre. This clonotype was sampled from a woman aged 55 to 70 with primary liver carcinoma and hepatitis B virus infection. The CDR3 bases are TGTGCCAGCAGCACAAGACAGGGACGGTCAGATACGCAGTATTTT. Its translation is CASSTRQGRSDTQYF.